The 13 T cell receptor beta chains listed next were all sequenced from one sample in a study of blood T cell repertoires in COVID-19. TCRdb keeps only in-frame clones here, not all; method: immunoSEQ multiplex PCR. The repertoire includes approximately 210,000 clones, around 82% of them detected once, and under 4.5% sits in the top ten. Specimen: PBMCs or T cells enriched from blood (not recorded which). These receptors were taken from a man aged 25 to 45 with acute COVID-19.

The table lists this clone with many counts. The chain employs TRBV5-1 and TRBJ2-4, with D possibly matching TRBD2 (6 bases). CDR3 size: 13 residues. Germline V lookup: CDR1 SGHRS, CDR2 YFSETQ. Trimming pared 5 bases from V and 4 bases from J, leaving 10 bases between. CDR3 amino acids: CASRWDSKNIQYF. The CDR3 coding sequence is TGCGCCAGCAGGTGGGACTCTAAAAACATTCAGTACTTC.

A few counts support this clone. The chain couples TRBV9 to TRBJ2-7; 15 bases line up with TRBD2. CDR1 and CDR2 from the germline V gene are SGDLS and YYNGEE. The CDR3 spans 18 residues. J was trimmed by 0 bases and V by 3 bases; bases with no gene match: 7. In nucleotides, the CDR3 is TGTGCCAGCAGCGCGGGGACTAGCGGGGGGCCTGACTCCTACGAGCAGTACTTC. Protein product: CASSAGTSGGPDSYEQYF.

The V call is TRBV4-1, the J call TRBJ2-5, with 9 bases identical to TRBD2. There are 15 residues in the CDR3. The germline V gene has CDR1 MGHRA and CDR2 YSYEKL. Trimming cost V 3 bases and J 2 bases; bases outside gene matches: 4. The CDR3 protein is CASSQGLAEQETQYF. CDR3 in DNA: TGCGCCAGCAGCCAGGGACTAGCCGAGCAAGAGACCCAGTACTTC.

DNA of the CDR3: TGTGCCAGCAGCTCGCAGGGTGATGGAAACACCATATATTTT. Translation gives CASSSQGDGNTIYF. The rearrangement links TRBV7-2 to TRBJ1-3, with D perhaps TRBD1 (5 bases). V lost 4 bases and J 3 bases, leaving 10 bases between the germline ends. Germline CDR1 reads SGHTA; CDR2 reads FQGNSA. The CDR3 has 14 residues.

The V call is TRBV7-6, the J call TRBJ1-1; possibly TRBD1 for D (5 bases). Looked up from germline, CDR1 is SGHVS and CDR2 is FNYEAQ. The CDR3 spans 15 residues. Trimming removed 3 bases from V and 5 bases from J, with 16 bases in between. In DNA, the CDR3 is TGTGCCAGCAGCTTGCTCCAGGGAGGGAATACTGAAGCTTTCTTT. It encodes CASSLLQGGNTEAFF.

This clone was observed a few times. This chain joins TRBV5-1 and TRBJ1-1; the D gene is possibly TRBD1 (6 bases). This CDR3 region has 17 residues. V lost 0 bases and J 5 bases, leaving 20 bases between the germline ends. In germline, CDR1 is SGHRS, CDR2 YFSETQ. The CDR3 region is CASSLDSRTAMWTEAFF. In DNA, the CDR3 is TGCGCCAGCAGCTTGGATTCCCGGACAGCAATGTGGACTGAAGCTTTCTTT. The whole variable domain, filled in from reference TRBV5-1 and TRBJ1-1, reads KAGVTQTPRYLIKTRGQQVTLSCSPISGHRSVSWYQQTPGQGLQFLFEYFSETQRNKGNFPGRFSGRQFSNSRSEMNVSTLELGDSALYLCASSLDSRTAMWTEAFFGQGTRLTVV.

The chain has TRBV6-5 and TRBJ2-7, with D maybe TRBD1 (6 bases). The germline V and J ends were trimmed by 3 bases and 0 bases, with 15 bases remaining between them. Germline V gene sequence: CDR1 MNHEY, CDR2 SVGAGI. CDR3 length equals 16 residues. The CDR3 sequence: CASSYSPTGSSYEQYF. The CDR3 nucleotides read TGTGCCAGCAGTTATTCCCCGACAGGCAGCTCCTACGAGCAGTACTTC.

The V gene is TRBV6-5, the J gene TRBJ2-1; TRBD1 is a possible D gene (6 bases). This CDR3 is 14 amino acids long. Per the germline V gene, CDR1 is MNHEY and CDR2 is SVGAGI. V gave up 2 bases and J gave up 4 bases, with 9 bases separating them. The CDR3 DNA reads TGTGCCAGCAGTTACCAGGGGAAGTACAATGAGCAGTTCTTC. Translated: CASSYQGKYNEQFF.

The chain joins TRBV5-4 to TRBJ2-2; 13 positions agree with TRBD2. V lost 3 bases and J lost 4; bases outside the gene matches: 15. CDR1 is SGHNT, CDR2 YYREEE, per germline (reference sequence). The CDR3 consists of 20 residues. The CDR3 coding sequence is TGTGCCAGCAGCTGGGGACTAGCGGGGAACCCCCGTTCTCGCACCGGGGAGCTGTTTTTT. Protein: CASSWGLAGNPRSRTGELFF. The full variable domain, rest sourced from reference TRBV5-4 and TRBJ2-2, is ETGVTQSPTHLIKTRGQQVTLRCSSQSGHNTVSWYQQALGQGPQFIFQYYREEENGRGNFPPRFSGLQFPNYSSELNVNALELDDSALYLCASSWGLAGNPRSRTGELFFGEGSRLTVL.

This chain uses TRBV23-1 with TRBJ2-7; 8 bases agree with TRBD2. TRBV23-1 is an ORF; its function is uncertain. The CDR3 covers 12 residues. The trim removed 11 bases at V and 4 bases at J, leaving 7 bases unmatched. The CDR3 nucleotides read TGCGCCCCCAGGGGCGGGGGGTACGAGCAGTACTTC. It is translated as CAPRGGGYEQYF.

This rearrangement joins TRBV19 to TRBJ1-1; unclear D gene. The CDR3 covers 13 residues. Trimming removed 5 bases at V and 4 bases at J, with 11 bases between. From germline, CDR1 is LNHDA and CDR2 SQIVND (reference sequence). The CDR3 loop reads CASSPAVGTEAFF. The CDR3 DNA reads TGTGCCAGTAGTCCCGCGGTTGGCACTGAAGCTTTCTTT.

This CDR3 is CASSHYVRGLFQETQYF. For the CDR3, the DNA is TGTGCCAGCAGCCATTATGTGCGGGGACTGTTTCAAGAGACCCAGTACTTC. This sequence joins TRBV7-2 and TRBJ2-5; D possibly corresponds to TRBD2 (6 bases). With 5 bases removed from V and 2 bases from J, the gap between germline ends came to 21 bases. Per the germline V gene, CDR1 is SGHTA and CDR2 is FQGNSA. The CDR3 totals 17 residues.

The V and J genes are TRBV30 and TRBJ1-2; D uncertain. V lost 0 bases and J lost 5, with 10 bases in between. The CDR3 runs 13 residues. CDR1 and CDR2 from the germline V gene are GTSNPN and SVGIG (reference sequence). The CDR3 loop is CAWSVSGVYGYTF. The CDR3, as DNA: TGTGCCTGGAGTGTTAGCGGTGTATATGGCTACACCTTC.